The 25 T cell receptor beta chains below come from one sample, sequenced in a study of blood T cells in healthy people across ages. Through a sample-barcoded 5' primer and a J-beta primer mix, a second PCR was run for roughly 6 to 11 cycles. TCRdb fed the 5' RACE reads into MiXCR, producing one record per CDR3 protein. The sample contains 1.5 million to 2 million distinct CDR3 sequences, around 48% of which appear only once. The source material was blood. The receptors derive from a woman between 40 and 55 years old in good health.

This clonotype was detected a few times. The chain carries TRBV5-5 and TRBJ2-5, with TRBD1 as a possible D gene (5 bases). This CDR3 spans 12 amino acids. With 5 bases removed from V and 11 bases from J, the gap between germline ends came to 16 bases. CDR1 is SGHKS, CDR2 YYEKEE, per germline (reference sequence). CDR3 DNA: TGTGCCAGCAGTAGGGGCGCGCTGAGTCAGTACTTC. Its translation is CASSRGALSQYF. The variable domain in full, with the rest retrieved from reference TRBV5-5 and TRBJ2-5, is DAGVTQSPTHLIKTRGQQVTLRCSPISGHKSVSWYQQVLGQGPQFIFQYYEKEERGRGNFPDRFSARQFPNYSSELNVNALLLGDSALYLCASSRGALSQYFGPGTRLLVL.

The V and J genes are TRBV5-5 and TRBJ1-2; TRBD1 agrees at 8 bases. After removal of 5 bases from V and 6 bases from J, the junction contained 6 bases not matched to a gene. CDR1 is SGHKS and CDR2 is YYEKEE in the germline V gene (reference sequence). The CDR3 totals 13 residues. The CDR3: CASRGDRLDGYTF. CDR3 DNA sequence: TGTGCCAGCAGGGGGGACAGGCTCGATGGCTACACCTTC.

This rearrangement joins TRBV28 to TRBJ1-2, with D unresolved. V was pared by 5 bases and J by 12 bases, with 19 bases between. Germline CDR1 is MDHEN and CDR2 is SYDVKM. This CDR3 spans 13 amino acids. The CDR3 sequence is CASSPNSPDQNTF. The DNA of the CDR3 is TGTGCCAGCAGTCCTAATAGCCCGGACCAAAACACCTTC.

The chain has TRBV11-1 and TRBJ1-6, with 7 bases identical to TRBD1. Germline V gene lookup returns CDR1 SGHAT and CDR2 FQDESV (reference sequence). Unmatched junction bases numbered 8, after V lost 5 bases and J lost 10 bases. The CDR3 length is 14 residues. The CDR3 spells CASSKRQGKSPLHF. In DNA, the CDR3 is TGTGCCAGCAGCAAACGACAGGGAAAGTCACCCCTCCACTTT.

This clonotype was observed a few times. The V call is TRBV24-1, the J call TRBJ1-2; D possibly corresponds to TRBD1 (6 bases). This CDR3 contains 14 residues. Trimming took 5 bases from V and 5 from J, leaving 14 bases between them. In germline, CDR1 is KGHDR, CDR2 SFDVKD. CDR3 nucleotides: TGTGCCACCAGTGGGGGACATATCTCTTATGGCTACACCTTC. Protein: CATSGGHISYGYTF.

This clonotype appeared a few times. This chain uses TRBV5-1 with TRBJ1-6; no clear D gene. Germline V gives CDR1 SGHRS, CDR2 YFSETQ. CDR3 length: 14 residues. V was shortened by 0 bases and J by 5 bases, with 6 bases between the two germline ends. The chain's CDR3 is CASSLEVNNSPLHF. As DNA, the CDR3 is TGCGCCAGCAGCTTGGAGGTCAATAATTCACCCCTCCACTTT.

This sequence joins TRBV20-1 and TRBJ1-1, with unresolved D. The CDR3 runs to 15 residues. V was cut by 1 base and J by 0 bases, with 12 bases left in between. The germline CDR1 and CDR2 sequences are DFQATT and SNEGSKA (reference sequence). The CDR3 DNA sequence: TGCAGTGCTAGAGTCTTCCCCTCCTTGAACACTGAAGCTTTCTTT. Translation: CSARVFPSLNTEAFF.

This clonotype was picked up a small number of times. The CDR3 nucleotides are TGTGCCAGCAGCTTAGTTACCAGACACAATGAGCAGTTCTTC. This encodes CASSLVTRHNEQFF. V is TRBV7-2 and J is TRBJ2-1; D call uncertain. CDR1 is SGHTA, CDR2 FQGNSA, per germline. The length of the CDR3 is 14 residues. V was trimmed by 1 base and J by 5 bases, leaving 9 bases between them.

Notes on this clonotype: A junction end diverges from the germline sequence, so it may reflect a read error. The chain uses TRBV7-2 and TRBJ2-5; TRBD2 aligns across 8 bases. This CDR3 comprises 13 residues. Germline V gene lookup returns CDR1 SGHTA and CDR2 FQGNSA. As DNA, the CDR3 is TGTGCCAACAGCGGGGGAGGTGGAGAGACCCAGTACTTC. Its protein product is CANSGGGGETQYF.

CDR3 residues: CASTEGRRGTDTQYF. In nucleotides, the CDR3 is TGCGCCAGCACGGAGGGGCGACGGGGGACAGATACGCAGTATTTT. V and J are TRBV4-1 and TRBJ2-3; the D gene is possibly TRBD2 (6 bases). Germline CDR1 is MGHRA and CDR2 is YSYEKL. The V end lost 7 bases, the J end lost 3 bases, and 17 bases lay between the germline ends. This CDR3 has 15 residues.

This chain joins TRBV20-1 and TRBJ2-1; possibly TRBD1 for D (6 bases). This CDR3 is built from 15 residues. Trimming stripped 3 bases from V and 0 bases from J, with 12 bases between. In germline, CDR1 is DFQATT, CDR2 SNEGSKA (reference sequence). The CDR3 coding sequence is TGCAGTGCTAGTCGGGACATCGGCTCCTACAATGAGCAGTTCTTC. This gives the protein CSASRDIGSYNEQFF.

This clonotype was counted once. V usage is TRBV20-1 and J usage is TRBJ1-2; 7 nucleotides align to TRBD1. Germline V CDR1 and CDR2: DFQATT, SNEGSKA (reference sequence). V dropped 2 bases and J dropped 2; count of bases not matched to a gene: 2. The CDR3 loop spans 13 amino acids. The CDR3 here is CSARTGENYGYTF. The CDR3 DNA follows: TGCAGTGCTAGAACAGGGGAAAACTATGGCTACACCTTC.

The J gene is TRBJ2-3, the V gene TRBV28, with 8 positions matching TRBD1. CDR1 is MDHEN, CDR2 SYDVKM, per germline. This CDR3 has 17 amino acids. After removal of 4 bases from V and 6 bases from J, the junction contained 15 bases not matched to a gene. DNA of the CDR3: TGTGCCAGCAGTTCAGATCGATCAGGGGGCAATTACGATACGCAGTATTTT. This translates into CASSSDRSGGNYDTQYF.

The rearrangement joins TRBV20-1 to TRBJ2-7, with 7 bases matching TRBD2. Germline values: CDR1 DFQATT, CDR2 SNEGSKA (reference sequence). Trimming removed 3 bases from V and 2 bases from J; junction bases left unmatched: 4. This CDR3 spans 13 amino acids. The CDR3 coding sequence is TGCAGTGCTAGTTCGGGGGGTACCTACGAGCAGTACTTC. Translated, it gives CSASSGGTYEQYF.

CDR3 DNA: TGCGCCAGCAGCCTCACCGGGACTAGCGGGGGGGGCACAGATACGCAGTATTTT. Translating it yields CASSLTGTSGGGTDTQYF. The rearrangement links TRBV4-1 to TRBJ2-3; TRBD2 aligns across 16 bases. V lost 4 bases, J lost 1 base, and 5 bases stayed unmatched. Germline-derived CDR1 and CDR2 are MGHRA and YSYEKL. CDR3 length: 18 residues.

This clonotype occurred a few times. This chain links TRBV7-3 with TRBJ2-1; no clear D gene. Per the germline V gene, CDR1 is SGHTA and CDR2 is FQGTGA. CDR3 length equals 14 residues. Trimming cost V 1 base and J 9 bases, with 13 bases left between them. Written as DNA, the CDR3 is TGTGCCAGCAGCTTAATGACCCGATGGGGTGAGCAGTTCTTC. It translates to CASSLMTRWGEQFF.

This chain uses TRBV4-3 with TRBJ1-2; D possibly corresponds to TRBD1 (5 bases). From germline, CDR1 is LGHNA and CDR2 YSLEER. V was pared by 0 bases and J by 4 bases, with 15 bases between. The CDR3 contains 16 residues. The CDR3 loop is CASSQDSGAQSYGYTF. The CDR3 nucleotides read TGCGCCAGCAGCCAAGATAGCGGGGCGCAGAGCTATGGCTACACCTTC.

This clonotype appeared once. The gene calls are TRBV3-1 and TRBJ1-2, with D perhaps matching TRBD1 (6 bases). Germline lookup yields CDR1 LGHDT and CDR2 YNNKEL (reference sequence). The CDR3 sequence is 14 residues long. V lost 1 base, J lost 4 bases, and 10 bases lay in between. Here the CDR3 reads CASSQGQVLYGYTF. CDR3 in DNA: TGTGCCAGCAGCCAAGGACAGGTTCTCTATGGCTACACCTTC.

In this sample, this clonotype turned up a few times. The V and J genes are TRBV27 and TRBJ2-1; 9 bases align to TRBD1. Germline V gene sequence: CDR1 MNHEY, CDR2 SMNVEV (reference sequence). The CDR3 runs 14 residues. V was pared by 8 bases and J by 10 bases, with 12 bases of the junction left unmatched. The CDR3 is CASEPGQGIGEQFF. CDR3 DNA sequence: TGTGCCAGCGAACCGGGACAGGGAATAGGGGAGCAGTTCTTC.

The chain has TRBV10-3 and TRBJ2-5; a possible D gene is TRBD2 (6 bases). Germline V gene data show CDR1 as ENHRY and CDR2 as SYGVKD. The CDR3 loop spans 15 amino acids. V shed 2 bases and J shed 4 bases, with 14 bases lying between them. This CDR3 reads CAISEVAANRETQYF. The DNA for the CDR3 is TGTGCCATCAGTGAGGTAGCGGCGAACCGAGAGACCCAGTACTTC.

Note on this clonotype: A much larger clone lies a single base off, so this may be a read error. The rearrangement links TRBV9 to TRBJ2-1; a possible D gene is TRBD1 (6 bases). Germline CDR1 and CDR2: SGDLS and YYNGEE. The length of the CDR3 is 16 residues. CDR3 sequence reads: CAGSRARTVKGSEQFF. CDR3 bases: TGTGCCGGCAGCCGGGCCCGGACAGTTAAGGGTAGTGAGCAGTTCTTC.

The V call is TRBV12-3 or TRBV12-4, the J call TRBJ2-3; D unclear. The CDR3 is 15 residues long. Deletions cut 8 bases from V and 0 bases from J, with 15 bases between. The CDR3 here is CASVTVRVSTDTQYF. CDR3 bases: TGTGCCAGCGTAACGGTAAGAGTTAGCACAGATACGCAGTATTTT.

This chain links TRBV4-2 with TRBJ2-7; 8 nucleotides align to TRBD2. The J segment lost 2 bases and the V segment lost 3 bases, leaving 9 bases of the junction unmatched. This CDR3 is 16 amino acids long. The germline CDR1 and CDR2 sequences are LGHNA and YNFKEQ. CDR3 DNA: TGTGCCAGCAGCCAGGGTACCGGGACTAGAGCCTACGAGCAGTACTTC. Its protein is CASSQGTGTRAYEQYF.

This clonotype was counted only a few times. J is TRBJ2-3 and V is TRBV5-1, with D maybe TRBD2 (6 bases). Trimming removed 1 base from V and 0 bases from J, with 9 bases in between. The CDR3 sequence is 15 residues long. Germline lookup yields CDR1 SGHRS and CDR2 YFSETQ. CDR3 bases: TGCGCCAGCAGCTTGATGAGCGGGAGCACAGATACGCAGTATTTT. Its protein product is CASSLMSGSTDTQYF.

This clonotype has more than one count but fewer than ten. This chain connects TRBV5-1 to TRBJ2-3; weak D call: TRBD1 (5 bases). The germline gives CDR1 SGHRS, CDR2 YFSETQ. The V gene lost 0 bases and the J gene lost 1 base, with 12 bases spanning the gap. This CDR3 has 16 amino acids. The CDR3 spells CASSLDRVRGTDTQYF. The DNA of the CDR3 is TGCGCCAGCAGCTTGGATAGGGTCAGGGGCACAGATACGCAGTATTTT.